This TCR beta chain was recorded in a study of blood T cell repertoires in COVID-19. Study information: Material from acute and convalescent COVID-19 was sourced from the United States, Italy and Spain.

In Seattle, patients joined the study during active infection and were tracked longitudinally. Profiling relied on immunoSEQ multiplex PCR, and the TCRdb table lists in-frame clones only, not all of them. Seen here are about 200,000 clones, 94% observed once, and the top ten hold around 0.8%. Sequenced input: peripheral blood. The TCR comes from a man aged 25 to 40 with COVID-19, enrolled during active disease.

The CDR3 loop reads CASRPMGTAGGLPDTQYF. The CDR3, as DNA: TGCGCCAGCAGGCCTATGGGGACGGCGGGGGGGCTCCCAGATACGCAGTATTTT. The V and J genes are TRBV5-1 and TRBJ2-3; TRBD2 aligns across 9 bases. The CDR3 covers 18 residues. Germline trimming cut 5 bases from V and 4 bases from J; bases unmatched to any gene: 17. Germline CDR1 reads SGHRS; CDR2 reads YFSETQ.